The clone carrying this T cell receptor (beta chain) was counted only a few times. Antigen unknown. Germline and junction disagree at one end, which may indicate a read error. CDR3 length: 16 amino acids. Per the germline V gene, CDR1 is SQVTM and CDR2 is ANQGSEA. Researchers defined stable Graves' hyperthyroidism as no ophthalmopathy progression within 18 months. Every diagnosis used clinical symptoms, serum thyroxine and TRAb, thyroid ultrasound and orbital computed tomography. This sample was included in a study of T cells in Graves' hyperthyroidism and ophthalmopathy. In the study overall: Peripheral blood was collected at initial diagnosis, before any treatment. Study-wide results and caveats: Among thyroid clonotypes expanded above 0.001, most also appeared in blood.

TCR beta CDR3 regions were amplified from RNA. Carried out on the TCR CDR3, a first-round RT-PCR used the HTBI primer set. MiXCR was run by TCRdb on the multiplex PCR reads, yielding one entry per CDR3 protein. The sample records approximately 870,000 distinct CDR3 sequences, roughly 40% being singletons. This receptor was identified in a man between 18 and 35 years old with Graves' hyperthyroidism. This rearrangement joins TRBV29-1 to TRBJ2-5, with 9 bases that match TRBD2. Sample: blood. CDR3 in DNA: TGCAGCGTCGAAGGGCTAGCGGGGCCCCTACAAGAGACCCAGTACTTC. Translated: CSVEGLAGPLQETQYF.